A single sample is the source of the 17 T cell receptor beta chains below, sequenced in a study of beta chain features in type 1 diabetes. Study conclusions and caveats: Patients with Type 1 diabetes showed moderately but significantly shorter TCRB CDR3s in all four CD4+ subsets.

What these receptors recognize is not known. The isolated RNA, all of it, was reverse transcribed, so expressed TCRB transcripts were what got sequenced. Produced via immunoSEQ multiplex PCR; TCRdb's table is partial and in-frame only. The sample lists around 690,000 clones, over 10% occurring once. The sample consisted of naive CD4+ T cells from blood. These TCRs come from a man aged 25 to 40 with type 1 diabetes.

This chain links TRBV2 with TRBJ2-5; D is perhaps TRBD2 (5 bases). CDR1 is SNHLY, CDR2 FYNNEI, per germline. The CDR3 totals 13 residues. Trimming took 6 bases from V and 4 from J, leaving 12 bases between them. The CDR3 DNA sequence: TGTGCCAGCAGGCAACTAGGAGTAGAGACCCAGTACTTC. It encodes CASRQLGVETQYF.

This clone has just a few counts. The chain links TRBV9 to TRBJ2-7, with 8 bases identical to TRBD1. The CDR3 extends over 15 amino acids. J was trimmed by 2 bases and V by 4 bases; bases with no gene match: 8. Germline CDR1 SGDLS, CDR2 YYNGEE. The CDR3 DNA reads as TGTGCCAGCAGCCCCTTGGGACAGGCGACCTACGAGCAGTACTTC. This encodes CASSPLGQATYEQYF.

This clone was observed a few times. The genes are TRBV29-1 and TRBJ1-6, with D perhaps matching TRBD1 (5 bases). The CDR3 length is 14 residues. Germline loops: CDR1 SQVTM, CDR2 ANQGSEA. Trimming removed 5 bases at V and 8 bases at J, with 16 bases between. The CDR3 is CSVRVGTADSPLHF. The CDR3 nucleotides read TGCAGCGTTAGGGTCGGGACCGCGGATTCACCCCTCCACTTT.

CDR3 in DNA: TGTGCCTGGACCGCACAGGGGGCGTTCGAGCAGTACTTC. This translates into CAWTAQGAFEQYF. The chain uses TRBV30 and TRBJ2-7; 9 bases line up with TRBD1. This CDR3 spans 13 amino acids. Germline trimming cut 4 bases from V and 6 bases from J; bases unmatched to any gene: 7. Germline V gene data show CDR1 as GTSNPN and CDR2 as SVGIG (reference sequence).

CDR3 loop: CASSFLAGSYGYTF. CDR3 coding DNA: TGTGCCAGCAGCTTTTTGGCAGGGAGCTATGGCTACACCTTC. The chain is built from TRBV13 and TRBJ1-2; a possible D gene is TRBD1 (5 bases). Germline CDR1 PRHDT, CDR2 FYEKMQ (reference sequence). V lost 3 bases to trimming and J lost 4 bases, with 12 bases between them. The CDR3 is 14 amino acids.

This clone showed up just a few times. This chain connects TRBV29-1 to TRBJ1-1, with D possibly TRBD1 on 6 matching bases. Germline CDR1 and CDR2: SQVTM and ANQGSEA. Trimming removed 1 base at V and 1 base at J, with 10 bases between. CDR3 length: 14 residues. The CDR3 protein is CSVEGTGRNTEAFF. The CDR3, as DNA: TGCAGCGTTGAAGGAACAGGGAGGAACACTGAAGCTTTCTTT.

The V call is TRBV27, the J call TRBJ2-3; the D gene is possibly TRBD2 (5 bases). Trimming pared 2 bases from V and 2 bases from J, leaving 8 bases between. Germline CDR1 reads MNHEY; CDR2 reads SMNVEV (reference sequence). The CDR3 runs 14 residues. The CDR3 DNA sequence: TGTGCCAGCAGTTTAGAGGGATTCACAGATACGCAGTATTTT. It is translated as CASSLEGFTDTQYF.

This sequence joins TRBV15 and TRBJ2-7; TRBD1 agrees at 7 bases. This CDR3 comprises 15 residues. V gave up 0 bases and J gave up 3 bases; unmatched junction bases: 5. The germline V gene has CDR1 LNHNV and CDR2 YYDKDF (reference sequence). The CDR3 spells CATSRDRDSLYEQYF. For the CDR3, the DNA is TGTGCCACCAGCAGAGATCGGGACAGCCTCTACGAGCAGTACTTC.

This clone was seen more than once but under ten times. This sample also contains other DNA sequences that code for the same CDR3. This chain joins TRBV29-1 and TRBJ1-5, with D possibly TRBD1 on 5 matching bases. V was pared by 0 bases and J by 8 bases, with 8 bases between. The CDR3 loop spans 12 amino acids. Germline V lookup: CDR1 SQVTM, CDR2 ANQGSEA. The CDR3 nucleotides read TGCAGCGTTGAAGATCAGGGCGAGCCCCAGCATTTT. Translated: CSVEDQGEPQHF.

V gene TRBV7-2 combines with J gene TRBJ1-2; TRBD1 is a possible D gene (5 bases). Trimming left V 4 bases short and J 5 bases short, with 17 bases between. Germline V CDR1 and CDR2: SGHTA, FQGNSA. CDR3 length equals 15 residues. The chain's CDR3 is CASSSNGQGRYGYTF. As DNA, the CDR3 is TGTGCCAGCAGCTCCAACGGGCAGGGCCGATATGGCTACACCTTC. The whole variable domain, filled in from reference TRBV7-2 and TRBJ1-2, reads GAGVSQSPSNKVTEKGKDVELRCDPISGHTALYWYRQSLGQGLEFLIYFQGNSAPDKSGLPSDRFSAERTGGSVSTLTIQRTQQEDSAVYLCASSSNGQGRYGYTFGSGTRLTVV.

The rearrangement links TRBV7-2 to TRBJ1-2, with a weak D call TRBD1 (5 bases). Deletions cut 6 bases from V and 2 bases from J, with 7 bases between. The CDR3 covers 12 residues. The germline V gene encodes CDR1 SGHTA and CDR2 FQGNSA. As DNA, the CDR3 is TGTGCCAGCAGTAGACAGAACTATGGCTACACCTTC. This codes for CASSRQNYGYTF.

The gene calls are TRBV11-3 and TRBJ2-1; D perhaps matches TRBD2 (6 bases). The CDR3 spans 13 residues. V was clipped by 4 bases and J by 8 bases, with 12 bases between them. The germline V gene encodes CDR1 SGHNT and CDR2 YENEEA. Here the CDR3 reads CASSWTTFDEQFF. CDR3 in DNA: TGTGCCAGCAGCTGGACTACCTTCGATGAGCAGTTCTTC. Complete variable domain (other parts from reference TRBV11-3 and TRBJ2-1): EAGVVQSPRYKIIEKKQPVAFWCNPISGHNTLYWYLQNLGQGPELLIRYENEEAVDDSQLPKDRFSAERLKGVDSTLKIQPAELGDSAVYLCASSWTTFDEQFFGPGTRLTVL.

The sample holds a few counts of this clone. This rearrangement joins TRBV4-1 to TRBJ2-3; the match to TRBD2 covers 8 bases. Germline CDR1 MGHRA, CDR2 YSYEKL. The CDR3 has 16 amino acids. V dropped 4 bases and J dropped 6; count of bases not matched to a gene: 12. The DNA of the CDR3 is TGCGCCAGCAGCCCCCTCGGGCGGGGGGCAGGGGATACGCAGTATTTT. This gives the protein CASSPLGRGAGDTQYF.

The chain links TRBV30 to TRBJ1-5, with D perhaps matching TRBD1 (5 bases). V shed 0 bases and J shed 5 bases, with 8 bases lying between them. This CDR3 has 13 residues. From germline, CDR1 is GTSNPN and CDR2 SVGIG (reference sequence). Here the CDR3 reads CAWSVRDYQPQHF. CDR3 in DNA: TGTGCCTGGAGTGTAAGGGACTATCAGCCCCAGCATTTT.

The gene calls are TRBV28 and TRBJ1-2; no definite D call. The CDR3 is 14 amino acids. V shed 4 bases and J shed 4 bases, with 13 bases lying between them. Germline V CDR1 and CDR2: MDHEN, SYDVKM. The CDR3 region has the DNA TGTGCCAGCAGTTCCTCGGGTCACTCCTATGGCTACACCTTC. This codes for CASSSSGHSYGYTF.

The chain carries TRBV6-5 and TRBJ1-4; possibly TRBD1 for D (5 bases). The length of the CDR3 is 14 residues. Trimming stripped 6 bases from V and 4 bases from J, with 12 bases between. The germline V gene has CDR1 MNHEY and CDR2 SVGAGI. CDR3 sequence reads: CASSRDGNNEKLFF. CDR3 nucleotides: TGTGCCAGCAGCCGGGACGGCAATAATGAAAAACTGTTTTTT.

For the CDR3, the DNA is TGCGCCAGCAGATTTGGACAGAACACTGAAGCTTTCTTT. Amino acid sequence: CASRFGQNTEAFF. The gene calls are TRBV5-1 and TRBJ1-1; maybe TRBD1 (5 bases). The V gene's germline CDR1 is SGHRS and CDR2 YFSETQ. CDR3 length equals 13 residues. Trimming cost V 5 bases and J 1 base, with 9 bases left between them.